This passage covers 26 T cell receptor beta chains from one sample sequenced in a study of CD8+CD57+ T cells in acquired aplastic anemia. TCR beta VDJ and CDR3 profiling used genomic DNA as template. TCRdb called the reads again in MiXCR, with one record for every CDR3 protein. The sample yields 150,000 to 200,000 distinct CDR3 sequences, around 60% seen once. What was sequenced was sorted CD4+, CD8+, or CD8+CD57+ T cells (not recorded which) from PBMCs. These receptors all stem from a human donor in good health.

This clonotype was recorded once. The chain carries TRBV6-5 and TRBJ1-1, with unresolved D. The CDR3 has 13 residues. The germline CDR1 and CDR2 sequences are MNHEY and SVGAGI. V was pared by 6 bases and J by 6 bases, with 14 bases between. The chain's CDR3 is CASSQGRHAEAFF. CDR3 DNA sequence: TGTGCCAGCAGCCAAGGCAGGCACGCTGAAGCTTTCTTT.

This clonotype came up once. V is TRBV12-3 or TRBV12-4 and J is TRBJ2-5, with D perhaps matching TRBD1 (5 bases). The V end lost 1 base, the J end lost 5 bases, and 8 bases lay between the germline ends. This CDR3 has 13 residues. The CDR3 is CASSLDPGETQYF. CDR3 DNA: TGTGCCAGCAGTTTAGACCCAGGGGAGACCCAGTACTTC.

The chain joins TRBV7-2 to TRBJ1-1; D not resolved. CDR3 length equals 15 residues. V shed 3 bases and J shed 3 bases, with 14 bases lying between them. Germline loops: CDR1 SGHTA, CDR2 FQGNSA. The CDR3 DNA sequence: TGTGCCAGCAGCTTCTTTGGGTGGAGGGACACTGAAGCTTTCTTT. Residues: CASSFFGWRDTEAFF.

The rearrangement links TRBV15 to TRBJ2-3; D is uncertain. The germline V gene has CDR1 LNHNV and CDR2 YYDKDF (reference sequence). The CDR3 is 14 amino acids. Trimming pared 1 base from V and 7 bases from J, leaving 12 bases between. The chain's CDR3 is CATSRVTAPYTQYF. For the CDR3, the DNA is TGTGCCACCAGCAGAGTAACAGCACCGTATACGCAGTATTTT.

The V and J genes are TRBV9 and TRBJ2-1; D is possibly TRBD1 (5 bases). The V end lost 0 bases, the J end lost 13 bases, and 14 bases lay between the germline ends. CDR3 length: 13 amino acids. Per the germline V gene, CDR1 is SGDLS and CDR2 is YYNGEE. The CDR3 here is CASSVEGHGAQFF. CDR3 nucleotide sequence: TGTGCCAGCAGCGTAGAAGGCCATGGGGCCCAGTTCTTC.

The V and J genes are TRBV20-1 and TRBJ2-4; the match to TRBD1 covers 10 bases. Germline CDR1 reads DFQATT; CDR2 reads SNEGSKA (reference sequence). This CDR3 spans 12 amino acids. Germline trimming cut 4 bases from V and 8 bases from J; bases unmatched to any gene: 2. In DNA, the CDR3 is TGCAGTGCTACCGGGACAGGGGACATTCAGTACTTC. Its protein product is CSATGTGDIQYF.

The table lists this clonotype with many counts. The chain recombines TRBV20-1 with TRBJ1-1; 9 bases match TRBD1. The CDR3 loop spans 16 amino acids. V shed 4 bases, J shed 2 bases, and the junction held 11 bases outside the gene matches. Germline CDR1 reads DFQATT; CDR2 reads SNEGSKA (reference sequence). CDR3 nucleotide sequence: TGCAGTGCTAAAAATAAACCGGGACAGGGAAACACTGAAGCTTTCTTT. This gives the protein CSAKNKPGQGNTEAFF.

The chain recombines TRBV7-3 with TRBJ1-2, with 7 bases aligning to TRBD1. Germline assignment: CDR1 SGHTA and CDR2 FQGTGA. This CDR3 has 12 residues. V lost 10 bases to trimming and J lost 8 bases; unmatched junction nucleotides: 10. The CDR3 DNA reads as TGTGCCACCAGTGAGTGGACAGGAGGCTACACCTTC. Encoded protein: CATSEWTGGYTF.

The sample holds one count of this clonotype. The chain joins TRBV20-1 to TRBJ2-7; 8 nucleotides agree with TRBD2. The ends lost 6 bases at V and 3 bases at J; junction bases unmatched: 7. This CDR3 has 13 residues. CDR1 DFQATT and CDR2 SNEGSKA come from the germline V gene (reference sequence). The CDR3 nucleotides are TGCAGTGCCAGGAGCGGGAGCCTCTACGAGCAGTACTTC. Its translation: CSARSGSLYEQYF.

The table lists this clonotype with many counts. The chain carries TRBV7-9 and TRBJ2-7; 11 bases fit TRBD2. Trimming took 1 base from V and 5 from J; bases not matched to a gene: 7. Germline V CDR1 and CDR2: SEHNR, FQNEAQ (reference sequence). This CDR3 has 16 amino acids. CDR3 loop: CASSLVPLAGANEQYF. The CDR3 DNA reads TGTGCCAGCAGCTTAGTCCCACTAGCGGGAGCAAACGAGCAGTACTTC.

The table lists this clonotype with a few counts. The chain is built from TRBV12-3 or TRBV12-4 and TRBJ2-5; 7 bases agree with TRBD1. Unmatched junction bases numbered 4, after V lost 7 bases and J lost 2 bases. This CDR3 region has 13 residues. The CDR3 here is CASTGTAQETQYF. CDR3 bases: TGTGCCAGCACCGGGACAGCACAAGAGACCCAGTACTTC.

The V and J genes are TRBV20-1 and TRBJ2-3, with D perhaps TRBD1 or TRBD2 (5 bases each). This CDR3 is built from 13 residues. The germline V and J ends were trimmed by 6 bases and 6 bases, with 16 bases remaining between them. From germline, CDR1 is DFQATT and CDR2 SNEGSKA (reference sequence). CDR3 sequence (DNA): TGCAGTGCCTTAAAGGGGCGAGGGGATACGCAGTATTTT. It codes for CSALKGRGDTQYF.

This CDR3 is CASSGGGRGNQPQHF. Written as DNA, the CDR3 is TGTGCCAGTAGTGGGGGGGGCAGAGGCAATCAGCCCCAGCATTTT. The V gene is TRBV19, the J gene TRBJ1-5; a weak D match, TRBD1 (6 bases). CDR3 length: 15 residues. The germline gives CDR1 LNHDA, CDR2 SQIVND (reference sequence). V was shortened by 5 bases and J by 2 bases, with 13 bases between the two germline ends.

The chain joins TRBV7-6 to TRBJ2-4; D possibly corresponds to TRBD1 (5 bases). The CDR3 length is 15 residues. The germline V and J ends were trimmed by 2 bases and 2 bases, with 10 bases remaining between them. Germline lookup yields CDR1 SGHVS and CDR2 FNYEAQ. The CDR3 loop reads CASSLTAGTKNIQYF. As DNA, the CDR3 is TGTGCCAGCAGCTTAACAGCAGGGACCAAAAACATTCAGTACTTC.

This chain connects TRBV15 to TRBJ2-7; 10 bases are a match to TRBD2. After removal of 3 bases from V and 2 bases from J, the junction contained 13 bases not matched to a gene. The germline V gene encodes CDR1 LNHNV and CDR2 YYDKDF (reference sequence). The CDR3 covers 18 residues. DNA for the CDR3: TGTGCCACCAGCAGCGCCACTAGCGGGACGGGGGAGACCTACGAGCAGTACTTC. Its protein is CATSSATSGTGETYEQYF.

Ten or more counts support this clonotype. The chain couples TRBV12-3 or TRBV12-4 to TRBJ2-7; perhaps TRBD2 as D (7 bases). V lost 2 bases, J lost 4 bases, and 12 bases lay in between. The CDR3 spans 14 residues. This CDR3 is CASSLKGGSYEQYF. The CDR3 DNA follows: TGTGCCAGCAGTTTAAAGGGGGGGTCTTACGAGCAGTACTTC.

This clonotype has only a few counts. This chain joins TRBV9 and TRBJ1-5, with D unclear. This CDR3 comprises 14 residues. V was clipped by 0 bases and J by 8 bases, with 12 bases between them. CDR1 is SGDLS and CDR2 is YYNGEE in the germline V gene. CDR3 amino acids: CASSVGSGAEPQHF. DNA for the CDR3: TGTGCCAGCAGCGTAGGATCAGGAGCGGAGCCCCAGCATTTT.

J is TRBJ2-1 and V is TRBV7-8; TRBD2 matches 7 bases. The V gene end was trimmed by 4 bases and the J gene end by 7 bases; junction bases not matched to a gene: 7. Germline V lookup: CDR1 SGHVS, CDR2 FQNEAQ. The length of the CDR3 is 14 residues. The CDR3 region is CASSWGGGMNEQFF. CDR3 bases: TGTGCCAGCAGCTGGGGGGGGGGTATGAATGAGCAGTTCTTC.

The chain is built from TRBV7-6 and TRBJ2-1; TRBD1 is a possible D gene (6 bases). With 9 bases removed from V and 6 bases from J, the gap between germline ends came to 15 bases. The CDR3 runs 13 residues. Germline CDR1 reads SGHVS; CDR2 reads FNYEAQ. Here the CDR3 reads CASSVTGFNEQFF. In nucleotides, the CDR3 is TGTGCCAGTAGTGTCACAGGGTTCAATGAGCAGTTCTTC.

The rearrangement uses TRBV20-1 and TRBJ1-2; TRBD1 is a possible D gene (5 bases). Trimming cost V 5 bases and J 4 bases, with 17 bases left between them. Per the germline V gene, CDR1 is DFQATT and CDR2 is SNEGSKA (reference sequence). This CDR3 is 14 amino acids long. The chain's CDR3 is CSADDSLWGYGYTF. The CDR3 DNA follows: TGCAGTGCTGATGACAGTCTATGGGGCTATGGCTACACCTTC.

This clonotype was observed a few times. The chain employs TRBV2 and TRBJ2-7, with 8 bases that match TRBD1. Germline V gene sequence: CDR1 SNHLY, CDR2 FYNNEI. The CDR3 loop spans 16 amino acids. V trimming: 6 bases; J trimming: 0 bases; junction bases outside the gene matches: 10. The CDR3, as DNA: TGTGCCAGCAGACCTCCGGGGACAGGCCACTCCTACGAGCAGTACTTC. The encoded protein is CASRPPGTGHSYEQYF.

This clonotype has ten or more counts. The chain joins TRBV7-6 to TRBJ1-1; D is possibly TRBD1 (5 bases). The CDR3 length is 13 residues. Germline V gene lookup returns CDR1 SGHVS and CDR2 FNYEAQ. V was pared by 2 bases and J by 6 bases, with 10 bases between. CDR3 DNA sequence: TGTGCCAGCAGCTTATTGCCGGGGGCTGAAGCTTTCTTT. It specifies CASSLLPGAEAFF.

The chain combines TRBV7-2 with TRBJ1-4, with TRBD1 identical over 7 bases. Germline CDR1 is SGHTA and CDR2 is FQGNSA. This CDR3 is built from 14 residues. V lost 3 bases and J lost 3; bases outside the gene matches: 1. The CDR3 nucleotides read TGTGCCAGCAGCTTCGGACAGGCTAATGAAAAACTGTTTTTT. Translation: CASSFGQANEKLFF.

This clonotype was recorded a few times. The chain has TRBV20-1 and TRBJ2-1, with 12 bases fitting TRBD2. The CDR3 has 17 amino acids. The V and J ends lost 1 base and 6 bases, in that order; junction bases with no gene match: 10. Looked up from germline, CDR1 is DFQATT and CDR2 is SNEGSKA (reference sequence). CDR3 region: CSARGLAGGRSINEQFF. CDR3 coding DNA: TGCAGTGCTAGAGGCCTAGCGGGGGGGCGATCTATCAATGAGCAGTTCTTC.

This chain joins TRBV7-8 and TRBJ2-3, with TRBD1 matching over 8 bases. Trimming took 3 bases from V and 4 from J; bases not matched to a gene: 9. Germline CDR1 SGHVS, CDR2 FQNEAQ. The CDR3 is 16 residues long. CDR3 protein: CASSLLRTGQADTQYF. CDR3 DNA sequence: TGTGCCAGCAGCTTGCTCCGGACAGGGCAGGCAGATACGCAGTATTTT.

The CDR3 loop reads CASSQTGTEETQYF. The CDR3 DNA sequence: TGTGCCAGCAGCCAAACCGGGACTGAAGAGACCCAGTACTTC. V and J are TRBV3-1 and TRBJ2-5; maybe TRBD2 (6 bases). Germline CDR1 is LGHDT and CDR2 is YNNKEL (reference sequence). The CDR3 totals 14 residues. V lost 2 bases and J 3 bases, leaving 10 bases between the germline ends.